This T cell receptor (beta chain) comes out of a study of blood T cells in healthy people across ages. The authors ran a second PCR of about 6 to 11 cycles using a sample-barcoded 5' primer and a J-beta primer mix. TCRdb reprocessed the 5' RACE reads via MiXCR and lists one record per CDR3 protein. Here the sample spans roughly 1.4 million distinct CDR3 sequences, 45% to 70% being singletons. The CDR3 totals 17 residues. Germline-derived CDR1 and CDR2 are MNHNS and SASEGT. Trimming stripped 0 bases from V and 4 bases from J, with 19 bases between. This sequence was found in a man in his late teens or twenties in good health. J is TRBJ2-7 and V is TRBV6-1, with D possibly matching TRBD1 (5 bases). Material: blood. CDR3 in DNA: TGTGCCAGCAGTGAAGCGCTTAGGACATATTCTCCTTACGAGCAGTACTTC. This sequence encodes CASSEALRTYSPYEQYF.